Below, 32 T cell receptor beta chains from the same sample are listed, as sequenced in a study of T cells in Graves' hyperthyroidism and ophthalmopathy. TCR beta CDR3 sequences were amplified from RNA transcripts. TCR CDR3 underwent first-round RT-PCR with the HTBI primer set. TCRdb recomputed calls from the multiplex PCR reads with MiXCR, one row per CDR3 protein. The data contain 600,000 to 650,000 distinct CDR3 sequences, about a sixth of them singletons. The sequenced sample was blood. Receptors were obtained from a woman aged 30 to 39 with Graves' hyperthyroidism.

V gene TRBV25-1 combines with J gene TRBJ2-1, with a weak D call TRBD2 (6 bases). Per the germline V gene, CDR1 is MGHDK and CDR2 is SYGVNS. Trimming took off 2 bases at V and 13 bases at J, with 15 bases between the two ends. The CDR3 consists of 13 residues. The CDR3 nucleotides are TGTGCCAGCAGTGAAGGCGTCCGGGAGACCCAGTTCTTC. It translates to CASSEGVRETQFF.

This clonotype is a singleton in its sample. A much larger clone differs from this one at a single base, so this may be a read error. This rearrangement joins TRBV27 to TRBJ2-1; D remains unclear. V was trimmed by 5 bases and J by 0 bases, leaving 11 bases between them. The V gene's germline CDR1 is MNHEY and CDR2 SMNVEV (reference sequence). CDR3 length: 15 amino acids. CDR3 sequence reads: CASSGVACSYNEQFF. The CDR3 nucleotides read TGTGCCAGCAGTGGGGTAGCCTGCTCCTACAATGAGCAGTTCTTC.

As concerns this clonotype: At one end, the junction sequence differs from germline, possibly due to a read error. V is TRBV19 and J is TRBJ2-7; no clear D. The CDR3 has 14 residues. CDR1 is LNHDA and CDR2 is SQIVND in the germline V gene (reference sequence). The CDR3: CASSIGSTNYDQYF. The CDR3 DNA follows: TGTGCCAGTAGTATCGGGTCCACAAACTACGACCAGTACTTC. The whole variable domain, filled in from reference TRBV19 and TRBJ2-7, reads DGGITQSPKYLFRKEGQNVTLSCEQNLNHDAMYWYRQDPGQGLRLIYYSQIVNDFQKGDIAEGYSVSREKKESFPLTVTSAQKNPTAFYLCASSIGSTNYDQYFGPGTRLTVT.

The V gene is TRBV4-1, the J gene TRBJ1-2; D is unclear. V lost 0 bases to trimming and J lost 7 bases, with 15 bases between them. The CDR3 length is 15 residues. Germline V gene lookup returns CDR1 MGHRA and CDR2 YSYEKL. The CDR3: CASSQDTQMAVGYTF. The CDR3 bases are TGCGCCAGCAGCCAAGATACCCAAATGGCAGTTGGCTACACCTTC.

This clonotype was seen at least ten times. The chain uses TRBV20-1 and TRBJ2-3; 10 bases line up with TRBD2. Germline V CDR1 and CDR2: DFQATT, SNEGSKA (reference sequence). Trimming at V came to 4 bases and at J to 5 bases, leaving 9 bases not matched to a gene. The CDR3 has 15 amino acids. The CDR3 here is CSAIWLAGDGDTQYF. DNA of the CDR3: TGCAGTGCTATATGGCTAGCGGGAGATGGAGATACGCAGTATTTT.

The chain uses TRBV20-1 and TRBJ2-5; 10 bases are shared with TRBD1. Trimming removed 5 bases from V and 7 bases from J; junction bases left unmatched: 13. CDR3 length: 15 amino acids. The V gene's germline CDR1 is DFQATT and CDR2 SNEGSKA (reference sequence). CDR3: CSALPGQGPIWTQYF. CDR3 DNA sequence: TGCAGTGCTTTACCGGGACAGGGGCCCATCTGGACCCAGTACTTC.

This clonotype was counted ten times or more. CDR3: CATFTGGYSEQYF. CDR3 in DNA: TGTGCCACCTTTACGGGAGGTTATAGCGAGCAGTACTTC. The chain couples TRBV6-1 to TRBJ2-7; 7 nucleotides line up with TRBD2. The V segment lost 10 bases and the J segment 6 bases; nucleotides outside the gene matches: 12. Germline V gene lookup returns CDR1 MNHNS and CDR2 SASEGT. This CDR3 is 13 amino acids long.

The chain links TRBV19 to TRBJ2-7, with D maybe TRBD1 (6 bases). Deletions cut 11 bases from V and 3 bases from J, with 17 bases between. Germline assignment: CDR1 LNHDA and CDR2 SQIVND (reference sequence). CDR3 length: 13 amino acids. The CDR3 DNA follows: TGTGCCTGCTCAACAGGGACCCACTACGAGCAGTACTTC. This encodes CACSTGTHYEQYF.

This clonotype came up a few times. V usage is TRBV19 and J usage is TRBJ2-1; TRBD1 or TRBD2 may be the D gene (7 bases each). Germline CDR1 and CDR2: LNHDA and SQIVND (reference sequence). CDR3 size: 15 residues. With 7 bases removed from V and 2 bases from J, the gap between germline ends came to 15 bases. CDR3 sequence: CASTPGGAAYNEQFF. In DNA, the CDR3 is TGTGCCAGTACCCCAGGGGGGGCCGCCTACAATGAGCAGTTCTTC.

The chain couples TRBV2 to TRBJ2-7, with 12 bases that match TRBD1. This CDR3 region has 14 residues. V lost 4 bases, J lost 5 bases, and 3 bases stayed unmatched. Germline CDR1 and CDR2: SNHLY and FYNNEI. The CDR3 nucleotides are TGTGCCAGCAGTGTTGGGACAGGGGGCGACGAGCAGTACTTC. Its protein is CASSVGTGGDEQYF.

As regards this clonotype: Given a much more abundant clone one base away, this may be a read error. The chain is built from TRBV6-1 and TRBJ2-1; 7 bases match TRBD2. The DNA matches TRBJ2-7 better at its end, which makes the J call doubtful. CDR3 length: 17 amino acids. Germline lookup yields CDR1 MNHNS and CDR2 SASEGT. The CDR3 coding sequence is TGTGCCAGCATAAGTCGGAGCGGGACCCGGAATTACAATGAGCAGTACTTC. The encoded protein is CASISRSGTRNYNEQYF.

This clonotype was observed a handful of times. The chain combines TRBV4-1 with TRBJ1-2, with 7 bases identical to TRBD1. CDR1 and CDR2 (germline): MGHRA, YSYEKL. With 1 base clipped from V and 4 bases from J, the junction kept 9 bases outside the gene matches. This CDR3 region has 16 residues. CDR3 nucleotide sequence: TGCGCCAGCAGCCAAGGTTGGCTAGGGGGCCTCTATGGCTACACCTTC. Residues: CASSQGWLGGLYGYTF.

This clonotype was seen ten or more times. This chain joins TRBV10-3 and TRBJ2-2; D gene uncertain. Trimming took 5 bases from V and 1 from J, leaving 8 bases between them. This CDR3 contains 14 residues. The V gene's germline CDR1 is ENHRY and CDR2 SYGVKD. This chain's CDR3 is CAISPLMNTGELFF. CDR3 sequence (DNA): TGTGCCATCAGTCCATTAATGAACACCGGGGAGCTGTTTTTT.

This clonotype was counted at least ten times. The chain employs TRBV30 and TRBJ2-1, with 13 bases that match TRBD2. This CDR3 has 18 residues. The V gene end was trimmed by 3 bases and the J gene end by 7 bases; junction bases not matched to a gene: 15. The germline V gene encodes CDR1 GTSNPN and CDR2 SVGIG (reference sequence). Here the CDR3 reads CAWRLTTGLAGVRNEQFF. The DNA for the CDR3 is TGTGCCTGGAGGCTTACGACCGGACTAGCGGGAGTGAGGAATGAGCAGTTCTTC.

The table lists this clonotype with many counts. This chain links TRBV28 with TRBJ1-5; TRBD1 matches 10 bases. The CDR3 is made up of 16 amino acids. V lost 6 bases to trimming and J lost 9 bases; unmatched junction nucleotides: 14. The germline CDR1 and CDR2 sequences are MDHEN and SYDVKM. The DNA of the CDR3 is TGTGCCAGCAGACGTACCGGGACAGGGGATAGCGGGCCCCAGCATTTT. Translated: CASRRTGTGDSGPQHF.

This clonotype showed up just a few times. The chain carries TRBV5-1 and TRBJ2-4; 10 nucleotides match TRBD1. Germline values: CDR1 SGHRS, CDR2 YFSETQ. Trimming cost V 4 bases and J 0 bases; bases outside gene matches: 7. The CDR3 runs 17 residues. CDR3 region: CASSHDRGQLAKNIQYF. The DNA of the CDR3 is TGCGCCAGCAGCCACGACAGGGGGCAGTTAGCCAAAAACATTCAGTACTTC.

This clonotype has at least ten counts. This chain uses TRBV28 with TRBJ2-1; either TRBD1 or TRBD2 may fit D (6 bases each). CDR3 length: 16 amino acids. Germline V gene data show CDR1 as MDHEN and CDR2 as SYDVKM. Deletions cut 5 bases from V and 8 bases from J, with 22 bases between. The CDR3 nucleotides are TGTGCCAGCAGTCCCGATTGGGGGTTGGGGGGCGATGAGCAGTTCTTC. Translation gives CASSPDWGLGGDEQFF.

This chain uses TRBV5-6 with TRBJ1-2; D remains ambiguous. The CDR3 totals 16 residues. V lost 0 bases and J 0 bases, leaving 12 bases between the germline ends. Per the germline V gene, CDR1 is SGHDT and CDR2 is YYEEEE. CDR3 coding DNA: TGTGCCAGCAGCTTGGTATCCCCAGAGACTAACTATGGCTACACCTTC. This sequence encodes CASSLVSPETNYGYTF.

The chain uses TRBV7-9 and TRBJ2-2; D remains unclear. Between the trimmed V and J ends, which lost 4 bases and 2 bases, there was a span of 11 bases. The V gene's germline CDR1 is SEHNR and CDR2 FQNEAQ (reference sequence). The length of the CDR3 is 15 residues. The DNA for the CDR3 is TGTGCCAGCAGCTCTCCGTCCCCAAACACCGGGGAGCTGTTTTTT. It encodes CASSSPSPNTGELFF.

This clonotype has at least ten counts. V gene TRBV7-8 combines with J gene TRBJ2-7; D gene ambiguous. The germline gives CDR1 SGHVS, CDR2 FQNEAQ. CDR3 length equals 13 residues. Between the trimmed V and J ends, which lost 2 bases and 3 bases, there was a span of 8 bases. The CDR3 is CASSLLNIYEQYF. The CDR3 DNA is TGTGCCAGCAGCTTATTGAATATCTACGAGCAGTACTTC.

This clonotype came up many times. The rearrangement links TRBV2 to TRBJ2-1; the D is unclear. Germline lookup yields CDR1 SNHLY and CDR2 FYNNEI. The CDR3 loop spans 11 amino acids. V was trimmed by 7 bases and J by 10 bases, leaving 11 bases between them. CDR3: CASIGPQEQFF. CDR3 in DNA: TGTGCCAGCATCGGCCCGCAAGAGCAGTTCTTC.

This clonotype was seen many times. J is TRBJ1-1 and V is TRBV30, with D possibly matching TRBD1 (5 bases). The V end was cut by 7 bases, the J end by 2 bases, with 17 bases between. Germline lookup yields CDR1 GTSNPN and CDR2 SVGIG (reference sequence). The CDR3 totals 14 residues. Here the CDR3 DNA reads TGTGCCTCAAGGCCGCAGGGAGTAAACACTGAAGCTTTCTTT. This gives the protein CASRPQGVNTEAFF.

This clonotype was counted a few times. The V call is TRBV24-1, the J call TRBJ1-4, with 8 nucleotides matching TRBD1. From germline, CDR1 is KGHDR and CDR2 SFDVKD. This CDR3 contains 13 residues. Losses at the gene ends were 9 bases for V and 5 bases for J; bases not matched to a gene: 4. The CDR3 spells CATLGQANEKLFF. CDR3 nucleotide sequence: TGTGCCACCTTGGGACAGGCAAATGAAAAACTGTTTTTT.

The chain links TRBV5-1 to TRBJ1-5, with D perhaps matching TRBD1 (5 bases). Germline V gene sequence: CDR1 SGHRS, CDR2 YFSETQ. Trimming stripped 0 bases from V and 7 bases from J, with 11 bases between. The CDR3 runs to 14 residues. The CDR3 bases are TGCGCCAGCAGCTTGGTGTCAGGGTCACAGCCCCAGCATTTT. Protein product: CASSLVSGSQPQHF.

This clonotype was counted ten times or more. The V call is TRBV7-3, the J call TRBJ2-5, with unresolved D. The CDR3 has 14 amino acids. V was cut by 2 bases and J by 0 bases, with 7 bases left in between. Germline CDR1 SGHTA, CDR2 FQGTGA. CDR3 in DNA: TGTGCCAGCAGCTTACATGGGAACCAAGAGACCCAGTACTTC. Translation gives CASSLHGNQETQYF.

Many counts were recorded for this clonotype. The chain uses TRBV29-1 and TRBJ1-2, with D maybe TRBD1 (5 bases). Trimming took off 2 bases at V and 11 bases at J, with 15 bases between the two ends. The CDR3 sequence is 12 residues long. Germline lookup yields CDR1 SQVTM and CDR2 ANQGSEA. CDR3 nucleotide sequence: TGCAGCGTTGAATTGGGGACGAATGCTTACACCTTC. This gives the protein CSVELGTNAYTF.

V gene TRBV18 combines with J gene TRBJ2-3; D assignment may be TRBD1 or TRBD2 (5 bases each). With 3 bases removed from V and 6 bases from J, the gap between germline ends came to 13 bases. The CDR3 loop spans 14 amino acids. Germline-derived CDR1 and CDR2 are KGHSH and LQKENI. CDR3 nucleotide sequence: TGTGCCAGCTCACCGAGTCTTGAGGGGGATACGCAGTATTTT. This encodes CASSPSLEGDTQYF.

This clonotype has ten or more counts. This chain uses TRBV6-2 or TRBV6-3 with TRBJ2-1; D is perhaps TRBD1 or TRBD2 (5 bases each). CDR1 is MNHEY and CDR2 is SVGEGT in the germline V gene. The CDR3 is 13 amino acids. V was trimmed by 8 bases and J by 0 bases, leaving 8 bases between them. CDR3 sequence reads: CASGDGSYNEQFF. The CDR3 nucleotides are TGTGCCAGCGGGGACGGCTCCTACAATGAGCAGTTCTTC.

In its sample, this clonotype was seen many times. The CDR3 DNA follows: TGTGCCAGCAGGGGAGCGGTGAACATTCAGTACTTC. It is translated as CASRGAVNIQYF. The rearrangement uses TRBV28 and TRBJ2-4, with D possibly TRBD2 on 5 matching bases. CDR1 MDHEN and CDR2 SYDVKM come from the germline V gene. The CDR3 is 12 residues long. The V gene lost 6 bases and the J gene lost 7 bases, with 10 bases spanning the gap.

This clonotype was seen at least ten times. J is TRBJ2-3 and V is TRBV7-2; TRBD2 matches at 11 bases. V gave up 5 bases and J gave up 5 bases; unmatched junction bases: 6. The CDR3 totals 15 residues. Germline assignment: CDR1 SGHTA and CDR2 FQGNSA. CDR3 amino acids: CASSKLAGAGDTQYF. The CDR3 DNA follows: TGTGCCAGCAGCAAACTAGCGGGAGCAGGAGATACGCAGTATTTT.

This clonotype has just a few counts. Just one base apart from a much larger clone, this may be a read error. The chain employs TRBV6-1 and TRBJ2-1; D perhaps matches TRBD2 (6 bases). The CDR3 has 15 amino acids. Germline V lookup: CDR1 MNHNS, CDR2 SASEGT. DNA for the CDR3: TGTACCAGCAGGCTAGCGCGTAGCTCCTACAATGAGCAGTTCTTC. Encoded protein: CTSRLARSSYNEQFF.

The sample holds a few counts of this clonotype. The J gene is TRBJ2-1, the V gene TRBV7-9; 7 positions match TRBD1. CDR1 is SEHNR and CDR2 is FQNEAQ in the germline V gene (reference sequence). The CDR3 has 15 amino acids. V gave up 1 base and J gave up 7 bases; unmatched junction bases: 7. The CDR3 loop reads CASSLGQGERNEQFF. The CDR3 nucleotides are TGTGCCAGCAGCTTAGGACAGGGAGAAAGGAATGAGCAGTTCTTC.